This TCR beta chain came from a study of T-cell reconstitution after alpha-beta-depleted transplantation in children. Using unique molecular identifiers, the investigators prepared the TCRbeta library. TCRdb recomputed calls from the PCR reads with MiXCR, one row per CDR3 protein. Altogether almost 400,000 distinct CDR3 sequences are present, around 20% being singletons, with the ten largest covering approximately 3.9%. V lost 6 bases, J lost 3 bases, and 11 bases stayed unmatched. The germline gives CDR1 ENHRY, CDR2 SYGVKD. This CDR3 is 17 amino acids long. Sample: PBMCs from the stem cell graft donor, taken from the stem cell graft. The V call is TRBV10-3, the J call TRBJ2-1; 10 nucleotides line up with TRBD2. The receptor was derived from a human donor who donated a stem cell graft to a child with acute myeloid leukemia. CDR3 in DNA: TGTGCCATCAGCGGACTAGCGGACATGTTATACTACAATGAGCAGTTCTTC. Translating gives CAISGLADMLYYNEQFF.